This entry features one T cell receptor beta chain sequence. As processed by the authors: It was from reference gene primer amplification that nucleated cell counts were estimated. Using immunoSEQ multiplex PCR, the repertoire was profiled, and TCRdb retains in-frame clones only, with some absent. V, J and clone size reflect that table, while D and trimming were determined from the DNA. This table holds about 240,000 clones, 70% to 90% found once. This specimen belongs to a study of blood T cell repertoires in COVID-19. Study summary: Samples of COVID-19 (acute and convalescent) were obtained from the United States, Italy and Spain. T cells, B-cell-depleted T cells, or PBMCs provided the cDNA or gDNA that served as material.

The source material was peripheral blood. The sequence derives from an older woman with active or convalescent COVID-19.

CDR3 loop: CASSYTTGGKEKLFF. The CDR3 bases are TGTGCCAGCAGTTACACGACAGGGGGGAAGGAAAAACTGTTTTTT. The chain links TRBV28 to TRBJ1-4; 9 bases are a match to TRBD1. The ends lost 4 bases at V and 8 bases at J; junction bases unmatched: 8. The CDR3 sequence is 15 residues long. The germline gives CDR1 MDHEN, CDR2 SYDVKM.